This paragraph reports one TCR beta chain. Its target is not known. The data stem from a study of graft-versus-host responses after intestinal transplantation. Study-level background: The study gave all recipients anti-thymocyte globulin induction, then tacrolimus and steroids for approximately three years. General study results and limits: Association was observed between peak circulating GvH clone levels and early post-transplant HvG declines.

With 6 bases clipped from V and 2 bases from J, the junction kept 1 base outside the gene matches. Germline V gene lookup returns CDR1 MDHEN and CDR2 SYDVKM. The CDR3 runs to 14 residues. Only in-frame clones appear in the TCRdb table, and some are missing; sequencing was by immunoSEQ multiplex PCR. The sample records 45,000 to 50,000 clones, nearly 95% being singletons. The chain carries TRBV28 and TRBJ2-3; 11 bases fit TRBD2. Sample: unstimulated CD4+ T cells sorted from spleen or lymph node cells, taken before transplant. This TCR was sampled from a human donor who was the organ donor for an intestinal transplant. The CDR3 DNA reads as TGTGCCAGCAGACTAGCGGGGGCCACAGATACGCAGTATTTT. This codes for CASRLAGATDTQYF.